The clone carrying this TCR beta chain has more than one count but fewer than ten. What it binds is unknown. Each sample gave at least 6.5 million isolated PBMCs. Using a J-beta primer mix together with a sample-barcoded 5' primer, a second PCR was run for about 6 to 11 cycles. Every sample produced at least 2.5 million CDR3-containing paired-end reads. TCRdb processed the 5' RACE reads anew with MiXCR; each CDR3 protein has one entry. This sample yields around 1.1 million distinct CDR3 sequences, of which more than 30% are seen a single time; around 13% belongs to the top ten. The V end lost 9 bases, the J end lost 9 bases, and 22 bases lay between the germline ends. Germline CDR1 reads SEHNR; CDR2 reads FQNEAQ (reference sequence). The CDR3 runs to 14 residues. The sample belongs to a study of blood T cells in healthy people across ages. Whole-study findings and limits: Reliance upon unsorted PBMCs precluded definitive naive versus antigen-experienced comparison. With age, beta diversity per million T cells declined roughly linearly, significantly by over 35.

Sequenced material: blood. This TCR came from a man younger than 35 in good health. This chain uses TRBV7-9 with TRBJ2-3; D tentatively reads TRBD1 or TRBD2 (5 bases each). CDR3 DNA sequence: TGTGCCAGTAAGCCCCGGGACGGCAGACACACGCAGTATTTT. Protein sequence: CASKPRDGRHTQYF.